The source of this TCR beta chain is a study of CD8+CD57+ T cells in acquired aplastic anemia. Genomic DNA acted as the template from which TCR beta VDJ combination and CDR3 sequence profiling were carried out. TCRdb independently ran MiXCR on the reads; one entry per CDR3 protein. The profile shows 150,000 to 200,000 distinct CDR3 sequences, roughly 50% of them singletons. Patients sequenced had flow cytometry evidence of CD8+CD57+ cell expansion. This clonotype was seen ten or more times. The germline V and J ends were trimmed by 6 bases and 8 bases, with 13 bases remaining between them. The CDR3 sequence is 12 residues long. CDR1 SGHTA and CDR2 FQGTGA come from the germline V gene.

The chain recombines TRBV7-3 with TRBJ1-1; D gene unclear. The clonotype comes from a human donor with aplastic anemia. The sequenced material came from sorted CD4+, CD8+, or CD8+CD57+ T cells (not recorded which) from PBMCs. CDR3 loop: CASSSNGVEAFF. Written as DNA, the CDR3 is TGTGCCAGCAGTTCAAACGGCGTAGAAGCTTTCTTT.